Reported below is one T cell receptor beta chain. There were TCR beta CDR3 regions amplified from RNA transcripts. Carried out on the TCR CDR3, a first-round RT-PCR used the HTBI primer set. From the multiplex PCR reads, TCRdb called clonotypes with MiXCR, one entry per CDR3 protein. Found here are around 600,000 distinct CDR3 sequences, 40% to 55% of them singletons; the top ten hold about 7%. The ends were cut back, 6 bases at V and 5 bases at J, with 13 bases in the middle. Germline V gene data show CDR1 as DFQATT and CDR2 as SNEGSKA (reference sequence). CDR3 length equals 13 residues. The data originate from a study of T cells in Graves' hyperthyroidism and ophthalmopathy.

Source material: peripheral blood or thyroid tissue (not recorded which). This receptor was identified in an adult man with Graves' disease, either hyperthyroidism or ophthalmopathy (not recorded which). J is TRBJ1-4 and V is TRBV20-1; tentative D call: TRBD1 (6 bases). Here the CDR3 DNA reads TGCAGTGCCCCGGACAGATCCAATGAAAAACTGTTTTTT. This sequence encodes CSAPDRSNEKLFF.